This T cell receptor beta chain originates from a study of T-cell reconstitution after alpha-beta-depleted transplantation in children. The sample holds many counts of this clonotype. Its cognate antigen is unknown. Study-level points and caveats: At one year after transplant, newly produced T cells mostly accounted for T-cell counts and diversity.

Unique molecular identifiers were incorporated when the TCRbeta library was constructed. TCRdb reprocessed the PCR reads with MiXCR, giving one entry per CDR3 protein. The sample has hundreds of thousands of distinct CDR3 sequences; around 17% are singletons. The length of the CDR3 is 14 residues. Trimming at V came to 2 bases and at J to 1 base, leaving 1 base not matched to a gene. The chain employs TRBV12-3 or TRBV12-4 and TRBJ1-1; 7 bases match TRBD1. The sample in question was PBMCs, mostly from graft donor cells, obtained 360 days after TCRalphabeta/CD19-depleted stem cell transplant. The receptor was derived from a male patient younger than 18 who had a stem cell transplant for acute lymphoblastic leukemia, so the T cells may come from the graft donor. The CDR3 coding sequence is TGTGCCAGCAGTTTACACAGGGGGAACACTGAAGCTTTCTTT. It specifies CASSLHRGNTEAFF.